The 25 T cell receptor beta chains given below trace back to one sample, sequenced in a study of T cell responses to AZD1222 COVID-19 vaccine. Using immunoSEQ multiplex PCR, the repertoire was profiled, and TCRdb retains in-frame clones only, with some absent. This table has thousands of clones, around nine tenths appearing once. Material: peripheral blood, obtained 28 days after the second AZD1222 dose. The receptors here all came from an adult who received the AZD1222 COVID-19 vaccine.

The V gene is TRBV11-2, the J gene TRBJ2-7; 8 bases are shared with TRBD1. This CDR3 comprises 16 residues. Germline values: CDR1 SGHAT, CDR2 FQNNGV. V lost 1 base to trimming and J lost 1 base; unmatched junction nucleotides: 6. The CDR3, as DNA: TGTGCCAGCAGCTTAGCCCCGGGACAGGCGTCCTACGAGCAGTACTTC. Its protein product is CASSLAPGQASYEQYF. Together with reference TRBV11-2 and TRBJ2-7, the CDR3 gives the full variable domain: EAGVAQSPRYKIIEKRQSVAFWCNPISGHATLYWYQQILGQGPKLLIQFQNNGVVDDSQLPKDRFSAERLKGVDSTLKIQPAKLEDSAVYLCASSLAPGQASYEQYFGPGTRLTVT.

The rearrangement joins TRBV6-5 to TRBJ1-3; D is unresolved. The CDR3 consists of 15 residues. V gave up 6 bases and J gave up 0 bases, with 12 bases separating them. The germline gives CDR1 MNHEY, CDR2 SVGAGI. This CDR3 reads CASRRTYGSGNTIYF. CDR3 sequence (DNA): TGTGCCAGCAGGCGGACGTACGGCTCTGGAAACACCATATATTTT.

This chain links TRBV5-4 with TRBJ1-2; 10 nucleotides line up with TRBD1. Trimming at V came to 3 bases and at J to 4 bases, leaving 9 bases not matched to a gene. The CDR3 is made up of 16 amino acids. The germline V gene encodes CDR1 SGHNT and CDR2 YYREEE (reference sequence). CDR3 amino acids: CASSSPGGQGFYGYTF. Here the CDR3 DNA reads TGTGCCAGCAGCTCCCCTGGGGGACAGGGGTTCTATGGCTACACCTTC. The entire variable domain, with the rest obtained from reference TRBV5-4 and TRBJ1-2, is as follows: ETGVTQSPTHLIKTRGQQVTLRCSSQSGHNTVSWYQQALGQGPQFIFQYYREEENGRGNFPPRFSGLQFPNYSSELNVNALELDDSALYLCASSSPGGQGFYGYTFGSGTRLTVV.

The chain couples TRBV5-1 to TRBJ1-5; D possibly corresponds to TRBD1 (6 bases). CDR1 SGHRS and CDR2 YFSETQ come from the germline V gene. Deletions cut 4 bases from V and 2 bases from J, with 13 bases between. The CDR3 runs to 15 residues. For the CDR3, the DNA is TGCGCCAGCAGCCTACAGGGACACGGCAATCAGCCCCAGCATTTT. Translation gives CASSLQGHGNQPQHF.

This chain joins TRBV9 and TRBJ2-5, with 10 nucleotides matching TRBD2. The CDR3 contains 16 residues. V dropped 4 bases and J dropped 5; count of bases not matched to a gene: 11. Germline loops: CDR1 SGDLS, CDR2 YYNGEE. CDR3 loop: CASSPQAGGSGETQYF. CDR3 sequence (DNA): TGTGCCAGCAGCCCCCAAGCGGGAGGGTCGGGGGAGACCCAGTACTTC.

This chain uses TRBV3-1 (or the pseudogene TRBV3-2) with TRBJ1-5; D perhaps matches TRBD1 (6 bases). The ends were cut back, 1 base at V and 4 bases at J, with 11 bases in the middle. Germline CDR1 reads LGHDT; CDR2 reads YNNKEL (reference sequence). The CDR3 has 15 amino acids. CDR3 amino acids: CASSQGGGGNQPQHF. CDR3 nucleotides: TGTGCCAGCAGCCAAGGAGGGGGGGGAAATCAGCCCCAGCATTTT.

This clone appeared a few times. The CDR3 sequence is CATSRDGGTGYGYTF. The CDR3, as DNA: TGTGCCACCAGCAGAGATGGCGGGACAGGGTACGGCTACACCTTC. The V call is TRBV15, the J call TRBJ1-2, with 9 bases identical to TRBD1. The CDR3 is 15 residues long. With 0 bases clipped from V and 8 bases from J, the junction kept 7 bases outside the gene matches. Germline V lookup: CDR1 LNHNV, CDR2 YYDKDF (reference sequence).

The V gene is TRBV28, the J gene TRBJ2-5; tentative D call: TRBD1 (6 bases). Trimming shortened V by 5 bases and J by 5 bases, and 15 bases separated the two germline ends. Germline loops: CDR1 MDHEN, CDR2 SYDVKM. CDR3 length equals 14 residues. The DNA of the CDR3 is TGTGCCAGCAGTACCCCACAGGGTAGGGAGACCCAGTACTTC. Translation: CASSTPQGRETQYF.

Here the CDR3 reads CASSLAGPGNTIYF. The DNA for the CDR3 is TGTGCCAGCAGCTTAGCAGGTCCTGGAAACACCATATATTTT. The genes are TRBV11-2 and TRBJ1-3, with D unresolved. CDR3 size: 14 residues. The germline gives CDR1 SGHAT, CDR2 FQNNGV. V was trimmed by 1 base and J by 2 bases, leaving 6 bases between them.

The CDR3 spells CASSPSGVGAGETQYF. DNA of the CDR3: TGTGCCAGCAGCCCCTCAGGTGTAGGGGCGGGGGAGACCCAGTACTTC. J is TRBJ2-5 and V is TRBV7-7; weak D call: TRBD2 (6 bases). Germline assignment: CDR1 SSHAT and CDR2 FNYEAQ (reference sequence). The V end was cut by 5 bases, the J end by 5 bases, with 21 bases between. This CDR3 contains 16 residues.

This clone was detected once. This chain joins TRBV5-1 and TRBJ2-2; D might be TRBD1 (6 bases). This CDR3 spans 14 amino acids. Deletions cut 4 bases from V and 5 bases from J, with 12 bases between. Per the germline V gene, CDR1 is SGHRS and CDR2 is YFSETQ. CDR3 loop: CASSIKQGTGELFF. The CDR3, as DNA: TGCGCCAGCAGCATCAAACAGGGAACCGGGGAGCTGTTTTTT.

CDR3 residues: CAMSRSGRDGYTF. CDR3 nucleotides: TGCGCCATGTCCCGGTCGGGGAGGGATGGCTACACCTTC. This chain uses TRBV10-2 with TRBJ1-2; D unresolved. The length of the CDR3 is 13 residues. Per the germline V gene, CDR1 is WSHSY and CDR2 is SAAADI. V was shortened by 10 bases and J by 6 bases, with 18 bases between the two germline ends.

This chain uses TRBV6-5 with TRBJ1-2; 10 nucleotides agree with TRBD1. This CDR3 is 14 amino acids long. The V and J ends lost 5 bases and 6 bases, in that order; junction bases with no gene match: 6. Germline lookup yields CDR1 MNHEY and CDR2 SVGAGI. CDR3 sequence (DNA): TGTGCCAGCAGTCCCGGACAGGGGGGACATGGCTACACCTTC. Protein product: CASSPGQGGHGYTF.

The chain carries TRBV6-5 and TRBJ2-2, with a weak D call TRBD2 (6 bases). Germline values: CDR1 MNHEY, CDR2 SVGAGI. V was clipped by 6 bases and J by 9 bases, with 14 bases between them. The CDR3 contains 13 residues. CDR3 sequence (DNA): TGTGCCAGCAGCGGCGGGACCCATCGGGAGCTGTTTTTT. This encodes CASSGGTHRELFF.

The chain combines TRBV6-1 with TRBJ2-2; D unresolved. The length of the CDR3 is 14 residues. Germline values: CDR1 MNHNS, CDR2 SASEGT. Trimming stripped 3 bases from V and 3 bases from J, with 8 bases between. The CDR3 DNA sequence: TGTGCCAGCAGTGATCGAGGTTACACCGGGGAGCTGTTTTTT. Its translation is CASSDRGYTGELFF.

The gene calls are TRBV28 and TRBJ2-4; 8 bases line up with TRBD1. V was pared by 5 bases and J by 4 bases, with 4 bases of the junction left unmatched. The CDR3 has 14 residues. Germline values: CDR1 MDHEN, CDR2 SYDVKM. The DNA for the CDR3 is TGTGCCAGCAGTCCCGACAGGGGTAAAAACATTCAGTACTTC. It yields the protein CASSPDRGKNIQYF. Together with reference TRBV28 and TRBJ2-4, the CDR3 gives the full variable domain: DVKVTQSSRYLVKRTGEKVFLECVQDMDHENMFWYRQDPGLGLRLIYFSYDVKMKEKGDIPEGYSVSREKKERFSLILESASTNQTSMYLCASSPDRGKNIQYFGAGTRLSVL.

V is TRBV7-4 and J is TRBJ2-7; 9 nucleotides line up with TRBD1. The CDR3 runs to 17 residues. V dropped 5 bases and J dropped 5; count of bases not matched to a gene: 16. Germline V gives CDR1 SGHVT, CDR2 SQSDAQ. CDR3 in DNA: TGTGCCAGCAGCCCCTCACAGGGGGCAGGGAGGGGGGACGAGCAGTACTTC. This translates into CASSPSQGAGRGDEQYF.

This clone was seen more than once but under ten times. This rearrangement joins TRBV6-1 to TRBJ1-1, with 10 bases that match TRBD1. CDR1 MNHNS and CDR2 SASEGT come from the germline V gene. V was clipped by 4 bases and J by 1 base; unmatched bases: 12. This CDR3 spans 18 amino acids. The CDR3 DNA reads as TGTGCCAGCAGTGTAGGTTCGGGACAGGGGTTGGAGAACACTGAAGCTTTCTTT. The encoded protein is CASSVGSGQGLENTEAFF.

V usage is TRBV28 and J usage is TRBJ2-1; TRBD2 aligns across 11 bases. V was pared by 7 bases and J by 12 bases, with 11 bases of the junction left unmatched. The CDR3 spans 14 residues. The germline V gene has CDR1 MDHEN and CDR2 SYDVKM. CDR3 nucleotide sequence: TGTGCCAGCACATTAGCGGGGGGGCCGAAGGGGCAGTTCTTC. Amino acids: CASTLAGGPKGQFF.

CDR3 in amino acids: CASSFFPAWEKADTQYF. In nucleotides, the CDR3 is TGTGCCAGCAGCTTTTTCCCGGCCTGGGAGAAGGCAGATACGCAGTATTTT. J is TRBJ2-3 and V is TRBV7-6, with TRBD2 as a possible D gene (5 bases). V dropped 3 bases and J dropped 4 bases, with 20 bases sitting between them. There are 17 residues in the CDR3. CDR1 is SGHVS, CDR2 FNYEAQ, per germline.

The J gene is TRBJ1-2, the V gene TRBV5-4; D gene ambiguous. The V gene lost 0 bases and the J gene lost 0 bases, with 9 bases spanning the gap. The CDR3 totals 15 residues. Germline V gene lookup returns CDR1 SGHNT and CDR2 YYREEE (reference sequence). The CDR3 sequence is CASSLGVGTNYGYTF. CDR3 DNA: TGTGCCAGCAGCTTGGGTGTAGGGACTAACTATGGCTACACCTTC. The full variable domain, in which reference TRBV5-4 and TRBJ1-2 provide the parts outside the CDR3, is ETGVTQSPTHLIKTRGQQVTLRCSSQSGHNTVSWYQQALGQGPQFIFQYYREEENGRGNFPPRFSGLQFPNYSSELNVNALELDDSALYLCASSLGVGTNYGYTFGSGTRLTVV.

The genes are TRBV4-3 and TRBJ2-7, with D tentatively TRBD1 or TRBD2 (7 bases each). The V gene's germline CDR1 is LGHNA and CDR2 YSLEER. CDR3 length: 15 amino acids. Trimming shortened V by 1 base and J by 5 bases, and 15 bases separated the two germline ends. In nucleotides, the CDR3 is TGCGCCAGCAGCCAAGGGAAGACAGGGAGGGACGAGCAGTACTTC. Its translation is CASSQGKTGRDEQYF.

Here the CDR3 DNA reads TGTGCCAGCCTCAGGGTCAACACTGAAGCTTTCTTT. This encodes CASLRVNTEAFF. This sequence joins TRBV2 and TRBJ1-1; weak D call: TRBD1 (5 bases). V gave up 8 bases and J gave up 2 bases, with 9 bases separating them. The germline V gene has CDR1 SNHLY and CDR2 FYNNEI. The CDR3 sequence is 12 residues long.

V usage is TRBV19 and J usage is TRBJ2-5; D unclear. Looked up from germline, CDR1 is LNHDA and CDR2 is SQIVND (reference sequence). The V and J ends lost 3 bases and 1 base respectively, with 12 bases between them. The CDR3 runs 15 residues. The CDR3 coding sequence is TGTGCCAGTAGTATTGGTGGGGTAATCCAAGAGACCCAGTACTTC. It yields the protein CASSIGGVIQETQYF.

V is TRBV18 and J is TRBJ2-2; D is uncertain. V was clipped by 2 bases and J by 6 bases, with 4 bases between them. Germline CDR1 and CDR2: KGHSH and LQKENI. The CDR3 spans 12 residues. In DNA, the CDR3 is TGTGCCAGCTCACCAGACGCCGGGGAGCTGTTTTTT. Amino acids: CASSPDAGELFF.